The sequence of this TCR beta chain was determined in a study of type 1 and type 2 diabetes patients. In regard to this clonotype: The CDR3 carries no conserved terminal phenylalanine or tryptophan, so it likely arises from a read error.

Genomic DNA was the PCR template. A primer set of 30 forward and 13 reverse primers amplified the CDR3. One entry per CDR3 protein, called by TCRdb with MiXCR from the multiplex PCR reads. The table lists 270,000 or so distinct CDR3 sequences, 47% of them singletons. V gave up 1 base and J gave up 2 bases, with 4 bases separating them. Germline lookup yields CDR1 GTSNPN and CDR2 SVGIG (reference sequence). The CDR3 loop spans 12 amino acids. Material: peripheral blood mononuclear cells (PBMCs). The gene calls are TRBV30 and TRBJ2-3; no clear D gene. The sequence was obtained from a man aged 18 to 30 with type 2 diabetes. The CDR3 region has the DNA TGTGCCTGGAGTGACAACACAGATACGCAGTATCTT. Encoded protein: CAWSDNTDTQYL.